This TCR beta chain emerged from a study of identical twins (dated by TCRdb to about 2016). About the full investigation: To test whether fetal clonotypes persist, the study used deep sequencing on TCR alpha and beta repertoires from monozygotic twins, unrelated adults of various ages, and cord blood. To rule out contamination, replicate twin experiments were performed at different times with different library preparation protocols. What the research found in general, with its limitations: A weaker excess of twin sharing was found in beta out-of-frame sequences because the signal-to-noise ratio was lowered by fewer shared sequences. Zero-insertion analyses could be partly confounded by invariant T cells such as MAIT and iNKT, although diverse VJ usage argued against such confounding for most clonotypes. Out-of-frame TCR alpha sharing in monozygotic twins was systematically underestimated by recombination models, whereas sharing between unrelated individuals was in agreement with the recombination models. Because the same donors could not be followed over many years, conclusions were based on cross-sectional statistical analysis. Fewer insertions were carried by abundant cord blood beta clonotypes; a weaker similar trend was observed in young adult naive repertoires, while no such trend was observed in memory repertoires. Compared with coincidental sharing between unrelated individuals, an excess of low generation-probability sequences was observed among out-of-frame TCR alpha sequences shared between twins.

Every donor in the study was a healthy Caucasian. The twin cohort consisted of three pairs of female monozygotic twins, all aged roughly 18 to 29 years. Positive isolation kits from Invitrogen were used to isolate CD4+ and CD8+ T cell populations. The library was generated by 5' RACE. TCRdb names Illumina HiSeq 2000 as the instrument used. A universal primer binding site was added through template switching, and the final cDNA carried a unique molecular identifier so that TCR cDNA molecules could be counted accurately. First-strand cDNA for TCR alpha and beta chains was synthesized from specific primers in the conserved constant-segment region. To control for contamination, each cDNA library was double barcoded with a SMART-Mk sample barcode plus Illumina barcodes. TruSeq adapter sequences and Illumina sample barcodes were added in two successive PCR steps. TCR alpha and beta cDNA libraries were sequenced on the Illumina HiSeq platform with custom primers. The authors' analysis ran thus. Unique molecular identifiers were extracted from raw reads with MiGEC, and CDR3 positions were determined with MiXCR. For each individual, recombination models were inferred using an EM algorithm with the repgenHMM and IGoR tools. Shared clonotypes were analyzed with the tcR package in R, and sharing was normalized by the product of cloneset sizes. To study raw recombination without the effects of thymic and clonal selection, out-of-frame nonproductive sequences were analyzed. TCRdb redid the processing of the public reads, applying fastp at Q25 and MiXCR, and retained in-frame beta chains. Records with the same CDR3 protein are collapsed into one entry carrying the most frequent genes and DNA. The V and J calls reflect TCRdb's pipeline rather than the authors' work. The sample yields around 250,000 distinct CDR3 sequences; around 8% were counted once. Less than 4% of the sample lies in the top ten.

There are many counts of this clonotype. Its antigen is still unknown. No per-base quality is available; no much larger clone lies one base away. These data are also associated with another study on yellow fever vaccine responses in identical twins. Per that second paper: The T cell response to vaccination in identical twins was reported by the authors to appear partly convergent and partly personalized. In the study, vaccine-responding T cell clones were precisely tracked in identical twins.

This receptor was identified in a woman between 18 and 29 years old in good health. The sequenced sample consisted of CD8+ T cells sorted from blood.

CDR3 region: CASSQDWDYQEQFF. The DNA is TGCGCCAGCAGCCAAGATTGGGACTATCAAGAGCAGTTCTTC. The chain was built from TRBV4-3 and TRBJ2-1; 7 central bases correspond to TRBD2. Via the germline V gene, CDR1 is LGHNA and CDR2 YSLEER. There are 14 amino acids in the CDR3, from cysteine to phenylalanine inclusive. CDR3 DNA only is kept here, 42 bases in frame from base 1. Trimmed from V: 0 bases; trimmed from J: 10 bases; junction bases lacking a gene match: 6.